At least ten counts were recorded for the clone carrying this T cell receptor beta chain. Between the trimmed V and J ends, which lost 4 bases and 4 bases, there was a span of 13 bases. Germline CDR1 and CDR2: SGHRS and YFSETQ. There are 14 residues in the CDR3. The data stem from a study of regulatory T cells in long-lasting Graves disease. Both iRepertoire HTBI primers and Arm-PCR of CDR3 regions were used to build the TCR beta libraries. One entry per CDR3 protein, called by TCRdb with MiXCR from the multiplex PCR reads. Here the sample spans 350,000 to 550,000 distinct CDR3 sequences, just under 15% being singletons. As to time point: newly diagnosed GD, antithyroid drugs for less than 3 months. The TCR library was made from RNA that had been extracted from PBMCs in TRIzol. This sample also belongs to another study, concerning T cells in Graves' hyperthyroidism and ophthalmopathy.

The sequences come from peripheral blood mononuclear cells (PBMCs), collected at new diagnosis, from a patient treated with antithyroid drugs. The TCR originated in a woman in her 30s with Graves disease. V is TRBV5-1 and J is TRBJ2-3; D ambiguous. The CDR3 here is CASSRTDSSDTQYF. The CDR3 DNA follows: TGCGCCAGCAGCCGAACTGACTCTTCAGATACGCAGTATTTT.